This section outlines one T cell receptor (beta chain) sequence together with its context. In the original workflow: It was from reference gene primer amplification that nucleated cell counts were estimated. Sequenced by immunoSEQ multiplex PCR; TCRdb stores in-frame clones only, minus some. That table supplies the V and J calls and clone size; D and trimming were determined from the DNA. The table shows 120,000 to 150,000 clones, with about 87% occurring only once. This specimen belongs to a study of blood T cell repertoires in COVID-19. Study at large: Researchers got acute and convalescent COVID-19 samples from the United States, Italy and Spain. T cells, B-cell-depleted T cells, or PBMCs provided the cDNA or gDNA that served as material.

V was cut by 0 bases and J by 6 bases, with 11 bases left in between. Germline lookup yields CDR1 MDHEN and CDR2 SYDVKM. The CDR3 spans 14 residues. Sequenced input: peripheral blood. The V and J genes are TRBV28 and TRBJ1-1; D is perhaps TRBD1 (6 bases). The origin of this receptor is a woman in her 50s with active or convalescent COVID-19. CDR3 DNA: TGTGCCAGCAGTTTATGGGGGGCTTGGGCTGAAGCTTTCTTT. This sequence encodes CASSLWGAWAEAFF.